This passage covers 19 T cell receptor beta chains from one sample sequenced in a study of T cell changes during pregnancy in multiple sclerosis (dated by TCRdb to the late 2010s). The library was made by the immunoSEQ multiplex PCR assay. TCRdb took this table from immuneACCESS and kept in-frame rearrangements with V and J called. Such tables lack part of the clones; where checked against another copy, unresolved V genes explain under half of the gap, and the rest is unexplained. The sample profile shows 75,000 to 80,000 clones; roughly 90% of them were found once. Of the sample, approximately 2% is held by the ten largest clones. Sequences were derived from peripheral blood, sampled before pregnancy. Every receptor here comes from a female donor with multiple sclerosis, enrolled in a pregnancy study.

The chain combines TRBV18 with TRBJ1-1; D is uncertain. Trimming pared 1 base from V and 4 bases from J, leaving 13 bases between. This CDR3 is 15 amino acids long. Germline loops: CDR1 KGHSH, CDR2 LQKENI. CDR3 nucleotides: TGTGCCAGCTCACCACGAATTACGGAGGGCACTGAAGCTTTCTTT. It is translated as CASSPRITEGTEAFF.

J is TRBJ2-1 and V is TRBV27; 7 positions agree with TRBD2. V lost 5 bases, J lost 2 bases, and 9 bases stayed unmatched. This CDR3 is 16 amino acids long. CDR1 and CDR2 (germline): MNHEY, SMNVEV (reference sequence). The CDR3: CASSPIGRAAYNEQFF. CDR3 sequence (DNA): TGTGCCAGCAGTCCCATAGGGAGGGCTGCCTACAATGAGCAGTTCTTC.

The J gene is TRBJ2-7, the V gene TRBV7-8; TRBD1 matches at 7 bases. This CDR3 has 14 residues. Trimming cost V 3 bases and J 3 bases; bases outside gene matches: 5. CDR1 and CDR2 from the germline V gene are SGHVS and FQNEAQ. The CDR3 reads CASSFRTGVYEQYF. The CDR3 DNA reads TGTGCCAGCAGCTTCCGGACAGGAGTCTACGAGCAGTACTTC.

The V and J genes are TRBV2 and TRBJ2-7; the D is unclear. This CDR3 contains 14 residues. CDR1 SNHLY and CDR2 FYNNEI come from the germline V gene. V was clipped by 0 bases and J by 3 bases, with 9 bases between them. The CDR3 nucleotides are TGTGCCAGCAGTGAAGCGCTTTTCGGCTACGAGCAGTACTTC. It translates to CASSEALFGYEQYF.

The CDR3 is CASSERVGTGSEKLFF. The CDR3 DNA sequence: TGTGCCAGCAGTGAAAGGGTTGGGACAGGCTCGGAAAAACTGTTTTTT. The chain recombines TRBV6-1 with TRBJ1-4; 8 nucleotides match TRBD1. Trimming at V came to 2 bases and at J to 8 bases, leaving 10 bases not matched to a gene. The CDR3 spans 16 residues. CDR1 is MNHNS and CDR2 is SASEGT in the germline V gene.

V gene TRBV2 combines with J gene TRBJ2-2; tentative D call: TRBD2 (5 bases). V was cut by 4 bases and J by 5 bases, with 11 bases left in between. Germline V gene sequence: CDR1 SNHLY, CDR2 FYNNEI. The CDR3 has 14 amino acids. The CDR3 nucleotides are TGTGCCAGCAGTGTGCCCGGGGAAACCGGGGAGCTGTTTTTT. Translation: CASSVPGETGELFF.

The gene calls are TRBV9 and TRBJ2-2; a weak D match, TRBD1 (5 bases). Germline lookup yields CDR1 SGDLS and CDR2 YYNGEE. This CDR3 is 15 amino acids long. Between the trimmed V and J ends, which lost 4 bases and 5 bases, there was a span of 15 bases. The chain's CDR3 is CASSKGHFGTGELFF. The CDR3, as DNA: TGTGCCAGCAGCAAAGGACACTTTGGAACCGGGGAGCTGTTTTTT. The variable domain in full, completed from reference TRBV9 and TRBJ2-2, reads DSGVTQTPKHLITATGQRVTLRCSPRSGDLSVYWYQQSLDQGLQFLIQYYNGEERAKGNILERFSAQQFPDLHSELNLSSLELGDSALYFCASSKGHFGTGELFFGEGSRLTVL.

The rearrangement joins TRBV2 to TRBJ1-1; perhaps TRBD1 as D (6 bases). The CDR3 contains 14 residues. V was cut by 3 bases and J by 4 bases, with 12 bases left in between. Germline V gene data show CDR1 as SNHLY and CDR2 as FYNNEI. The CDR3 is CASSEGRGATEAFF. The DNA for the CDR3 is TGTGCCAGCAGTGAGGGGAGGGGGGCCACTGAAGCTTTCTTT.

The V and J genes are TRBV7-3 and TRBJ2-3; 7 bases align to TRBD2. The V and J ends lost 4 bases and 1 base, in that order; junction bases with no gene match: 5. Germline lookup yields CDR1 SGHTA and CDR2 FQGTGA. This CDR3 contains 15 residues. CDR3 coding DNA: TGTGCCAGCAGCTCCGGAACTAGCGGCACAGATACGCAGTATTTT. Translated, it gives CASSSGTSGTDTQYF.

V usage is TRBV19 and J usage is TRBJ1-2; 10 bases map to TRBD1. CDR3 size: 14 residues. V trimming: 7 bases; J trimming: 4 bases; junction bases outside the gene matches: 6. Germline CDR1 is LNHDA and CDR2 is SQIVND (reference sequence). CDR3 amino acids: CASIQRDRGYGYTF. The DNA of the CDR3 is TGTGCCAGTATCCAGCGGGACAGGGGCTATGGCTACACCTTC. Full variable domain (outside the CDR3, taken from reference TRBV19 and TRBJ1-2): DGGITQSPKYLFRKEGQNVTLSCEQNLNHDAMYWYRQDPGQGLRLIYYSQIVNDFQKGDIAEGYSVSREKKESFPLTVTSAQKNPTAFYLCASIQRDRGYGYTFGSGTRLTVV.

The V call is TRBV5-5, the J call TRBJ2-7, with no clear D. Looked up from germline, CDR1 is SGHKS and CDR2 is YYEKEE (reference sequence). This CDR3 has 14 residues. With 0 bases removed from V and 5 bases from J, the gap between germline ends came to 12 bases. This CDR3 is CASSLDSRPNEQYF. The CDR3 DNA reads TGTGCCAGCAGCTTGGACTCGCGTCCCAACGAGCAGTACTTC. Filled out from reference TRBV5-5 and TRBJ2-7, the complete variable domain reads DAGVTQSPTHLIKTRGQQVTLRCSPISGHKSVSWYQQVLGQGPQFIFQYYEKEERGRGNFPDRFSARQFPNYSSELNVNALLLGDSALYLCASSLDSRPNEQYFGPGTRLTVT.

The genes are TRBV4-1 and TRBJ1-5; D is possibly TRBD1 (6 bases). The V and J ends lost 4 bases and 14 bases respectively, with 24 bases between them. Per germline, CDR1 MGHRA and CDR2 YSYEKL. The CDR3 length is 15 residues. The CDR3 sequence is CASSLTETRTDEKHF. In DNA form, the CDR3 reads TGCGCCAGCAGCCTTACCGAGACTCGGACAGACGAGAAGCATTTT.

This rearrangement joins TRBV28 to TRBJ1-5; D not resolved. Germline CDR1 is MDHEN and CDR2 is SYDVKM. V was shortened by 4 bases and J by 2 bases, with 12 bases between the two germline ends. The CDR3 has 15 amino acids. CDR3 coding DNA: TGTGCCAGCAGTTCGTCCAGGAACGGCAATCAGCCCCAGCATTTT. It codes for CASSSSRNGNQPQHF.

V usage is TRBV7-3 and J usage is TRBJ1-6; perhaps TRBD1 as D (5 bases). The CDR3 sequence is 13 residues long. The V and J ends lost 5 bases and 6 bases respectively, with 8 bases between them. In germline, CDR1 is SGHTA, CDR2 FQGTGA. The chain's CDR3 is CASSQGLNSPLHF. The CDR3 bases are TGTGCCAGCAGCCAGGGTCTTAATTCACCCCTCCACTTT. The variable domain in full, with the rest retrieved from reference TRBV7-3 and TRBJ1-6, is GAGVSQTPSNKVTEKGKYVELRCDPISGHTALYWYRQSLGQGPEFLIYFQGTGAADDSGLPNDRFFAVRPEGSVSTLKIQRTERGDSAVYLCASSQGLNSPLHFGNGTRLTVT.

The rearrangement uses TRBV6-4 and TRBJ2-3; 11 bases match TRBD2. In germline, CDR1 is MRHNA, CDR2 SNTAGT. The CDR3 sequence is 15 residues long. Losses at the gene ends were 5 bases for V and 2 bases for J; bases not matched to a gene: 3. As DNA, the CDR3 is TGTGCCAGCAGTCCTAGCGGGGGGTCCACAGATACGCAGTATTTT. Protein: CASSPSGGSTDTQYF.

The chain has TRBV6-1 and TRBJ2-7; 7 bases align to TRBD1. V lost 3 bases and J lost 0; bases outside the gene matches: 2. CDR1 is MNHNS, CDR2 SASEGT, per germline. The CDR3 totals 14 residues. CDR3 loop: CASSDQGVSYEQYF. DNA for the CDR3: TGTGCCAGCAGTGACCAGGGGGTCTCCTACGAGCAGTACTTC.

This clone was picked up one time. The chain uses TRBV5-1 and TRBJ2-2, with D tentatively TRBD2 (6 bases). This CDR3 has 17 amino acids. Germline CDR1 is SGHRS and CDR2 is YFSETQ. V was clipped by 3 bases and J by 4 bases, with 19 bases between them. This CDR3 is CASSSLTGTGGTGELFF. The CDR3 nucleotides read TGCGCCAGCAGCTCGCTTACGGGGACTGGGGGCACCGGGGAGCTGTTTTTT.

V is TRBV19 and J is TRBJ1-3; TRBD1 matches at 7 bases. Germline lookup yields CDR1 LNHDA and CDR2 SQIVND (reference sequence). The trim removed 9 bases at V and 3 bases at J, leaving 5 bases unmatched. The CDR3 length is 13 residues. CDR3 protein: CASRQGGGNTIYF. In nucleotides, the CDR3 is TGTGCCAGCCGACAGGGTGGTGGAAACACCATATATTTT.

V gene TRBV29-1 combines with J gene TRBJ1-2, with a tentative D call TRBD1 (5 bases). V lost 4 bases and J 6 bases, leaving 18 bases between the germline ends. Germline V lookup: CDR1 SQVTM, CDR2 ANQGSEA. The CDR3 covers 14 residues. CDR3 loop: CSVVGLGGDHGYTF. For the CDR3, the DNA is TGCAGCGTTGTAGGCCTTGGGGGGGATCATGGCTACACCTTC.